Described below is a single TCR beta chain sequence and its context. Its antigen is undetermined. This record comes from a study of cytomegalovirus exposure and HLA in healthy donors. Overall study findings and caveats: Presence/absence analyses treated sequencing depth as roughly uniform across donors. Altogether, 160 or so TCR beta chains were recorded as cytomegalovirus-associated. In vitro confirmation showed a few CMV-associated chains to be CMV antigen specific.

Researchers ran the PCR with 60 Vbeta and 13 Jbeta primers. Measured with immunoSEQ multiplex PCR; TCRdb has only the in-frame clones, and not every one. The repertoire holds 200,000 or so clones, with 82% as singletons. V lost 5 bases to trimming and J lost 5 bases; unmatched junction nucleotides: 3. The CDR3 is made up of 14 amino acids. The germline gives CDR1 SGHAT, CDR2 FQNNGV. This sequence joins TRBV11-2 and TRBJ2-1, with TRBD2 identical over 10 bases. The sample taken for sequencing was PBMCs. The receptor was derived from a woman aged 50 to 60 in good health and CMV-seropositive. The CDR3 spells CASSEGTSDNEQFF. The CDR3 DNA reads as TGTGCCAGCAGCGAAGGGACTAGCGACAATGAGCAGTTCTTC.